Listed below are T cell receptor beta chains from one sample, sequenced in a study of shared clonotypes between healthy human individuals. Sequencing used immunoSEQ multiplex PCR; TCRdb keeps in-frame clones, though not all of them. The sample holds a few hundred thousand clones, around two thirds seen once. Sequenced: memory CD4+ T cells sorted from blood. These receptors were obtained from a young man in good health. CDR3s include the opening cysteine and the closing phenylalanine or tryptophan. D genes are given only for firm matches. Part of the rows lack a size; the others show once, few, many or a class for expanded clones.

abundance: -; d_gene: TRBD1; j_gene: TRBJ2-1; v_gene: TRBV5-1; CDR3nt: TGCGCCAGCAGCTTGGCCCAGGGGGCCTACAATGAGCAGTTCTTC; CDR3aa: CASSLAQGAYNEQFF
abundance: few; d_gene: TRBD2; j_gene: TRBJ2-1; v_gene: TRBV5-1; CDR3nt: TGCGCCAGCAGCTTGGCTAGCGGGAGTTTTGAGCAGTTCTTC; CDR3aa: CASSLASGSFEQFF
abundance: -; d_gene: -; j_gene: TRBJ1-4; v_gene: TRBV9; CDR3nt: TGTGCCAGCAGCCTTCTTCAGGGGACTAATGAAAAACTGTTTTTT; CDR3aa: CASSLLQGTNEKLFF
abundance: -; d_gene: -; j_gene: TRBJ1-5; v_gene: TRBV6-1; CDR3nt: TGTGCCAGCGGGGGGAGTTCTAATCAGCCCCAGCATTTT; CDR3aa: CASGGSSNQPQHF
abundance: -; d_gene: -; j_gene: TRBJ2-7; v_gene: TRBV4-3; CDR3nt: TGCGCCAGCAGCCCAGGCGGGATGCCCACCTACGAGCAGTACTTC; CDR3aa: CASSPGGMPTYEQYF
abundance: -; d_gene: TRBD1; j_gene: TRBJ2-7; v_gene: TRBV18; CDR3nt: TGTGCCAGCTCACTAAAAACAGGGGGCGAGCAGTACTTC; CDR3aa: CASSLKTGGEQYF
abundance: -; d_gene: -; j_gene: TRBJ2-1; v_gene: TRBV10-3; CDR3nt: TGTGCCATTTGGGGGGAGTTCGGACGAAATGAGCAGTTCTTC; CDR3aa: CAIWGEFGRNEQFF
abundance: -; d_gene: -; j_gene: TRBJ2-3; v_gene: TRBV7-2; CDR3nt: TGTGCCAGCAGCTTACCGGGAGATACGCAGTATTTT; CDR3aa: CASSLPGDTQYF
abundance: -; d_gene: TRBD1; j_gene: TRBJ2-5; v_gene: TRBV2; CDR3nt: TGTGCCACGCAGGGGGTGGGCGTCCGAGAGACCCAGTACTTC; CDR3aa: CATQGVGVRETQYF
abundance: few; d_gene: -; j_gene: TRBJ2-1; v_gene: TRBV27; CDR3nt: TGTGCCAGCAGTTCGTATCGGGACGGTTCCTACAATGAGCAGTTCTTC; CDR3aa: CASSSYRDGSYNEQFF
abundance: -; d_gene: -; j_gene: TRBJ1-3; v_gene: TRBV18; CDR3nt: TGTGCCAGCTCACCTTGGGCTGGAAACACCATATATTTT; CDR3aa: CASSPWAGNTIYF
abundance: -; d_gene: TRBD2; j_gene: TRBJ2-1; v_gene: TRBV28; CDR3nt: TGTGCCAGCTCGCCAGCGGGAGCGTCCTACAATGAGCAGTTCTTC; CDR3aa: CASSPAGASYNEQFF
abundance: -; d_gene: TRBD1; j_gene: TRBJ1-2; v_gene: TRBV5-1; CDR3nt: TGCGCCAGCAGCATAACAGGGGGCGAAAACTATGGCTACACCTTC; CDR3aa: CASSITGGENYGYTF
abundance: -; d_gene: -; j_gene: TRBJ2-1; v_gene: TRBV29-1; CDR3nt: TGCAGCGTTGAAACCGGGAAGTACAATGAGCAGTTCTTC; CDR3aa: CSVETGKYNEQFF
abundance: -; d_gene: TRBD1; j_gene: TRBJ2-3; v_gene: TRBV29-1; CDR3nt: TGCAGCGTCGAGGGACAGGCCAGGACAGATACGCAGTATTTT; CDR3aa: CSVEGQARTDTQYF
abundance: -; d_gene: TRBD1; j_gene: TRBJ1-4; v_gene: TRBV30; CDR3nt: TGTGCCTGGAACCCCGGGACAGGGGGCGCGGGTGAAAAACTGTTTTTT; CDR3aa: CAWNPGTGGAGEKLFF
abundance: -; d_gene: -; j_gene: TRBJ2-3; v_gene: TRBV5-6; CDR3nt: TGTGCCAGCAGCCACGTAGATACGCAGTATTTT; CDR3aa: CASSHVDTQYF
abundance: -; d_gene: -; j_gene: TRBJ2-5; v_gene: TRBV7-6; CDR3nt: TGTGCCAGCAGCTTATCAGGCCACCCAGGGTATGAGACCCAGTACTTC; CDR3aa: CASSLSGHPGYETQYF
abundance: -; d_gene: -; j_gene: TRBJ1-3; v_gene: TRBV19; CDR3nt: TGTGCCAGTAGTCCCTCCACCGGCTACCGAGACACCATATATTTT; CDR3aa: CASSPSTGYRDTIYF
abundance: -; d_gene: -; j_gene: TRBJ2-7; v_gene: TRBV11-2; CDR3nt: TGTGCCAGCAGCTTGGACTACCTATCCTACGAGCAGTACTTC; CDR3aa: CASSLDYLSYEQYF